A single sample gave rise to the 23 T cell receptor beta chains below, sequenced in a study of T cell repertoires in cytomegalovirus infection. From the reads, TCRdb called clonotypes with MiXCR, one entry per CDR3 protein. The table lists roughly 760,000 distinct CDR3 sequences, 35% to 45% of them singletons. The material sequenced was PBMCs. The receptors come from a human donor in good health (CMV status not recorded). Some clones in this sample may be carry-over from other donors' samples.

The CDR3 DNA follows: TGTGCCAGCAGTGAAGCAGGGGGACCCCCCTACGAGCAGTACTTC. This gives the protein CASSEAGGPPYEQYF. The genes are TRBV6-1 and TRBJ2-7; weak D call: TRBD1 (6 bases). The CDR3 is made up of 15 amino acids. The germline gives CDR1 MNHNS, CDR2 SASEGT. The ends were cut back, 0 bases at V and 2 bases at J, with 11 bases in the middle.

This chain joins TRBV14 and TRBJ2-1, with 7 bases aligning to TRBD2. This CDR3 has 14 amino acids. The V and J ends lost 2 bases and 7 bases, in that order; junction bases with no gene match: 5. Per the germline V gene, CDR1 is SGHDN and CDR2 is FVKESK. The CDR3 region has the DNA TGTGCCAGCAGCCAAAGGGACTATAAGAATGAGCAGTTCTTC. This sequence encodes CASSQRDYKNEQFF.

V and J are TRBV19 and TRBJ2-7; TRBD1 aligns across 7 bases. CDR1 LNHDA and CDR2 SQIVND come from the germline V gene (reference sequence). V was clipped by 5 bases and J by 5 bases; unmatched bases: 12. This CDR3 comprises 15 residues. The CDR3 region has the DNA TGTGCCAGTAGTCCCAGGAACAGGGGAACCGACGAGCAGTACTTC. Its protein is CASSPRNRGTDEQYF.

A note on this clonotype: A read error is likely, as this CDR3 ends without the conserved phenylalanine or tryptophan. Here the CDR3 reads CSVEAVYNEQFS. For the CDR3, the DNA is TGCAGCGTTGAGGCAGTTTACAATGAGCAGTTCTCC. This chain connects TRBV29-1 to TRBJ2-1; D not certain. The CDR3 runs 12 residues. Trimming stripped 3 bases from V and 4 bases from J, with 7 bases between. Germline CDR1 reads SQVTM; CDR2 reads ANQGSEA.

This clonotype was observed a few times. The V gene is TRBV2, the J gene TRBJ2-5; TRBD1 or TRBD2 may be the D gene (5 bases each). The CDR3 is made up of 12 amino acids. The V end was cut by 4 bases, the J end by 5 bases, with 8 bases between. Germline V CDR1 and CDR2: SNHLY, FYNNEI. The DNA for the CDR3 is TGTGCCAGCAGTGCAGGGACGGAGACCCAGTACTTC. The encoded protein is CASSAGTETQYF.

This clonotype was detected many times. The rearrangement links TRBV7-6 to TRBJ1-6; 9 bases line up with TRBD1. Germline CDR1 and CDR2: SGHVS and FNYEAQ. V lost 5 bases, J lost 6 bases, and 5 bases stayed unmatched. CDR3 length equals 15 residues. For the CDR3, the DNA is TGTGCCAGCAGCCCCGGGACAGGGTCTAATTCACCCCTCCACTTT. As protein: CASSPGTGSNSPLHF. Based on the CDR3 plus reference TRBV7-6 and TRBJ1-6, the full variable domain is GAGVSQSPRYKVTKRGQDVALRCDPISGHVSLYWYRQALGQGPEFLTYFNYEAQQDKSGLPNDRFSAERPEGSISTLTIQRTEQRDSAMYRCASSPGTGSNSPLHFGNGTRLTVT.

Notes on this clonotype: The CDR3 carries no conserved terminal phenylalanine or tryptophan, so it likely arises from a read error. The chain employs TRBV7-3 and TRBJ2-5; the D gene is possibly TRBD1 (6 bases). V was cut by 5 bases and J by 5 bases, with 21 bases left in between. Germline CDR1 is SGHTA and CDR2 is FQGTGA. The CDR3 totals 16 residues. CDR3 in DNA: TGTGCCAGCAGCAACCCGGGACAAGTTTTGGAGGAGACCCAGTACATC. It is translated as CASSNPGQVLEETQYI.

This clonotype was seen repeatedly, ten times or more. The rearrangement joins TRBV7-8 to TRBJ2-4; D is undetermined. Between the trimmed V and J ends, which lost 1 base and 2 bases, there was a span of 9 bases. The germline V gene encodes CDR1 SGHVS and CDR2 FQNEAQ. This CDR3 has 15 residues. Here the CDR3 reads CASSLEGLPKNIQYF. CDR3 in DNA: TGTGCCAGCAGCTTAGAAGGGTTACCCAAAAACATTCAGTACTTC.

This clonotype has a count of ten or more. In DNA, the CDR3 is TGTGCCAGCAGCTTATCAAGGCCGGGAAGTAGGACTGAAGCTTTCTTT. Protein sequence: CASSLSRPGSRTEAFF. The rearrangement links TRBV7-2 to TRBJ1-1, with unresolved D. There are 16 residues in the CDR3. V lost 2 bases to trimming and J lost 5 bases, with 18 bases between them. Germline CDR1 SGHTA, CDR2 FQGNSA.

This chain links TRBV27 with TRBJ1-1; no clear D gene. Germline V gene lookup returns CDR1 MNHEY and CDR2 SMNVEV (reference sequence). Trimming stripped 2 bases from V and 2 bases from J, with 12 bases between. The CDR3 extends over 15 amino acids. The CDR3 spells CASSLTPGPNTEAFF. As DNA, the CDR3 is TGTGCCAGCAGTTTAACCCCCGGGCCAAACACTGAAGCTTTCTTT.

This chain joins TRBV24-1 and TRBJ2-7; TRBD1 agrees at 7 bases. V dropped 5 bases and J dropped 6; count of bases not matched to a gene: 3. The CDR3 runs to 12 residues. Germline values: CDR1 KGHDR, CDR2 SFDVKD. The CDR3 DNA is TGTGCCACCAGTGCCACAGGGGTCGAGCAGTACTTC. It yields the protein CATSATGVEQYF.

CDR3 sequence: CASRPFPGTSEHTQYF. In DNA form, the CDR3 reads TGTGCCAGCAGACCCTTCCCCGGGACTAGTGAGCATACGCAGTATTTT. The rearrangement uses TRBV28 and TRBJ2-3, with 8 bases fitting TRBD2. Germline V CDR1 and CDR2: MDHEN, SYDVKM. Unmatched junction bases numbered 15, after V lost 6 bases and J lost 7 bases. CDR3 length: 16 amino acids.

This clonotype was seen a handful of times. The J gene is TRBJ2-7, the V gene TRBV9; the D call may be TRBD1 or TRBD2 (5 bases each). Germline V gene sequence: CDR1 SGDLS, CDR2 YYNGEE. The CDR3 extends over 16 amino acids. The V end lost 4 bases, the J end lost 2 bases, and 19 bases lay between the germline ends. CDR3 DNA: TGTGCCAGCAGCCCCGTAGGGGACCCACTGACCTACGAGCAGTACTTC. As protein: CASSPVGDPLTYEQYF.

The chain combines TRBV27 with TRBJ1-2; the D gene is possibly TRBD1 (6 bases). CDR3 length: 17 amino acids. Germline V gene sequence: CDR1 MNHEY, CDR2 SMNVEV (reference sequence). V was clipped by 1 base and J by 8 bases, with 23 bases between them. The CDR3 bases are TGTGCCAGCAGTTTATTACCCTCTTTGGGGGGCCCGGAGGGCTACACCTTC. Its translation is CASSLLPSLGGPEGYTF.

This rearrangement joins TRBV7-2 to TRBJ2-5; D is perhaps TRBD2 (5 bases). V was trimmed by 1 base and J by 7 bases, leaving 10 bases between them. This CDR3 has 13 residues. Germline loops: CDR1 SGHTA, CDR2 FQGNSA. The CDR3: CASSLDHRGTQYF. CDR3 nucleotide sequence: TGTGCCAGCAGCTTAGACCACCGGGGGACCCAGTACTTC.

The chain employs TRBV28 and TRBJ2-7; 8 nucleotides match TRBD2. Trimming removed 6 bases from V and 2 bases from J; junction bases left unmatched: 9. CDR1 is MDHEN, CDR2 SYDVKM, per germline. The CDR3 runs 15 residues. CDR3 residues: CASRPTGTRAYEQYF. The DNA of the CDR3 is TGTGCCAGCAGGCCGACCGGGACTAGAGCCTACGAGCAGTACTTC.

In the case of this clonotype: A much larger clone differs by one base, so this may be a read error. For the CDR3, the DNA is TGTGCCAGCATCCACGTCCTCGCGAACACTGAAGCTTTCTTT. This gives the protein CASIHVLANTEAFF. The J gene is TRBJ1-1, the V gene TRBV12-3 or TRBV12-4; no clear D gene. Between the trimmed V and J ends, which lost 7 bases and 1 base, there was a span of 13 bases. The CDR3 sequence is 14 residues long.

The genes are TRBV20-1 and TRBJ2-1; 9 bases are shared with TRBD2. Germline-derived CDR1 and CDR2 are DFQATT and SNEGSKA (reference sequence). Trimming cost V 6 bases and J 4 bases; bases outside gene matches: 10. This CDR3 comprises 15 residues. CDR3 DNA: TGCAGTGCACCAGATGCGGGGGGGCGGTACAATGAGCAGTTCTTC. This gives the protein CSAPDAGGRYNEQFF.

This clonotype was observed a few times. V is TRBV15 and J is TRBJ1-6, with D tentatively TRBD1 (5 bases). The CDR3 length is 12 residues. Looked up from germline, CDR1 is LNHNV and CDR2 is YYDKDF (reference sequence). Trimming stripped 6 bases from V and 8 bases from J, with 8 bases between. In nucleotides, the CDR3 is TGTGCCACCAGTCTAGGGGATTCACCCCTCCACTTT. It encodes CATSLGDSPLHF. The full variable domain, with the rest looked up from reference TRBV15 and TRBJ1-6, is DAMVIQNPRYQVTQFGKPVTLSCSQTLNHNVMYWYQQKSSQAPKLLFHYYDKDFNNEADTPDNFQSRRPNTSFCFLDIRSPGLGDTAMYLCATSLGDSPLHFGNGTRLTVT.

This clonotype came up a few times. The chain links TRBV27 to TRBJ2-1; 11 positions match TRBD2. The length of the CDR3 is 15 residues. V shed 7 bases and J 6 bases; nucleotides not matched to a gene: 8. CDR1 and CDR2 (germline): MNHEY, SMNVEV (reference sequence). CDR3 in amino acids: CASTSRTSGFNEQFF. The CDR3, as DNA: TGTGCCAGCACTTCCCGGACTAGCGGGTTCAATGAGCAGTTCTTC.

In this sample, this clonotype turned up once. The V and J genes are TRBV11-2 and TRBJ2-1; 10 bases fit TRBD1. There are 14 residues in the CDR3. Trimming took 5 bases from V and 6 from J; bases not matched to a gene: 4. Per the germline V gene, CDR1 is SGHAT and CDR2 is FQNNGV. The CDR3 reads CASSGGDRGNEQFF. In nucleotides, the CDR3 is TGTGCCAGCAGCGGAGGGGACAGGGGCAATGAGCAGTTCTTC.

A few counts support this clonotype. The V and J genes are TRBV7-9 and TRBJ2-1, with a tentative D call TRBD1 (6 bases). Germline V lookup: CDR1 SEHNR, CDR2 FQNEAQ (reference sequence). CDR3 length equals 16 residues. V lost 3 bases and J 5 bases, leaving 17 bases between the germline ends. DNA of the CDR3: TGTGCCAGCAGCTTTTTTAGCCCCCCAGGGGACAATGAGCAGTTCTTC. The encoded protein is CASSFFSPPGDNEQFF.

This clonotype was detected only a few times. This rearrangement joins TRBV6-8 to TRBJ2-5; TRBD2 is a possible D gene (5 bases). Germline lookup yields CDR1 MNHGY and CDR2 SAAAGT. The V end lost 0 bases, the J end lost 7 bases, and 18 bases lay between the germline ends. CDR3 length equals 16 residues. This chain's CDR3 is CASSYSSASPGGTQYF. The CDR3 DNA sequence: TGTGCCAGCAGTTACTCATCGGCCAGCCCCGGAGGGACCCAGTACTTC.